The 18 T cell receptor beta chains listed next were all sequenced from one sample in a study of blood T cell repertoires in COVID-19. Assay used: immunoSEQ multiplex PCR; TCRdb lists only in-frame clones, some missing. The sample gives 200,000 to 300,000 clones, approximately 80% of which show up once; 27% is in the top ten. The source material was peripheral blood. These receptors all stem from a man aged 40-50 years with acute or convalescent COVID-19.

The J gene is TRBJ1-4, the V gene TRBV3-1 (or the pseudogene TRBV3-2), with 7 nucleotides matching TRBD1. Germline V lookup: CDR1 LGHDT, CDR2 YNNKEL (reference sequence). This CDR3 comprises 14 residues. V shed 4 bases, J shed 2 bases, and the junction held 1 base outside the gene matches. CDR3 amino acids: CASSRGQTNEKLFF. Written as DNA, the CDR3 is TGTGCCAGCAGCCGGGGACAGACTAATGAAAAACTGTTTTTT.

J is TRBJ2-2 and V is TRBV3-1 (or the pseudogene TRBV3-2); the D is unclear. There are 12 residues in the CDR3. The ends were cut back, 5 bases at V and 6 bases at J, with 7 bases in the middle. Germline-derived CDR1 and CDR2 are LGHDT and YNNKEL (reference sequence). The CDR3 is CASSSSPGELFF. The CDR3 DNA follows: TGTGCCAGCAGCTCCAGTCCCGGGGAGCTGTTTTTT.

The rearrangement joins TRBV11-2 to TRBJ2-7, with 7 bases lining up with TRBD2. CDR1 and CDR2 from the germline V gene are SGHAT and FQNNGV. With 5 bases clipped from V and 2 bases from J, the junction kept 9 bases outside the gene matches. The CDR3 loop spans 15 amino acids. The CDR3 DNA follows: TGTGCCAGCAGCCTCGGGCTAGCGGCGCCCTACGAGCAGTACTTC. Its translation: CASSLGLAAPYEQYF.

This clone appeared a single time. The genes are TRBV9 and TRBJ1-3; no clear D. The CDR3 runs 16 residues. In germline, CDR1 is SGDLS, CDR2 YYNGEE. The ends were cut back, 3 bases at V and 0 bases at J, with 13 bases in the middle. The chain's CDR3 is CASSGNRATSGNTIYF. CDR3 coding DNA: TGTGCCAGCAGCGGAAACAGAGCTACCTCTGGAAACACCATATATTTT.

The chain carries TRBV30 and TRBJ2-7; no definite D call. Germline values: CDR1 GTSNPN, CDR2 SVGIG (reference sequence). The V end lost 2 bases, the J end lost 0 bases, and 5 bases lay between the germline ends. The CDR3 runs 12 residues. The chain's CDR3 is CAWSISSYEQYF. The CDR3 nucleotides are TGTGCCTGGAGTATCAGCTCCTACGAGCAGTACTTC.

The rearrangement uses TRBV29-1 and TRBJ2-1, with 9 nucleotides matching TRBD2. CDR1 is SQVTM, CDR2 ANQGSEA, per germline. CDR3 length: 15 amino acids. The V and J ends lost 4 bases and 0 bases, in that order; junction bases with no gene match: 4. The CDR3 nucleotides read TGCAGCGTTGTTAGCGGGAGTCACTCCTACAATGAGCAGTTCTTC. It specifies CSVVSGSHSYNEQFF.

V usage is TRBV3-1 (or the pseudogene TRBV3-2) and J usage is TRBJ2-3; 13 nucleotides match TRBD2. Germline V gene sequence: CDR1 LGHDT, CDR2 YNNKEL (reference sequence). V lost 4 bases to trimming and J lost 10 bases; unmatched junction nucleotides: 8. This CDR3 has 15 amino acids. Here the CDR3 DNA reads TGTGCCAGCAGCCTCGTGGGGACTAGCGGGACCTCGCAGTATTTT. It specifies CASSLVGTSGTSQYF.

J is TRBJ1-2 and V is TRBV2; 7 nucleotides agree with TRBD1. In germline, CDR1 is SNHLY, CDR2 FYNNEI. The CDR3 runs to 15 residues. The ends lost 5 bases at V and 4 bases at J; junction bases unmatched: 10. This CDR3 is CASSFQGGESYGYTF. In DNA, the CDR3 is TGTGCCAGCAGTTTCCAAGGGGGCGAGAGCTATGGCTACACCTTC.

The chain combines TRBV19 with TRBJ2-4; D ambiguous. Looked up from germline, CDR1 is LNHDA and CDR2 is SQIVND (reference sequence). CDR3 size: 16 residues. Trimming took 2 bases from V and 0 from J, leaving 11 bases between them. The CDR3: CASSITARLAKNIQYF. The CDR3 nucleotides read TGTGCCAGTAGTATAACGGCGAGGCTAGCCAAAAACATTCAGTACTTC.

The chain uses TRBV6-2 or TRBV6-3 and TRBJ2-1, with D perhaps matching TRBD1 (6 bases). Germline V gene sequence: CDR1 MNHEY, CDR2 SVGEGT. This CDR3 spans 16 amino acids. V lost 2 bases and J lost 0, with 11 bases in between. DNA of the CDR3: TGTGCCAGCAGTTACCCTCAGGGGAGCTCCTACAATGAGCAGTTCTTC. Its protein product is CASSYPQGSSYNEQFF.

The chain combines TRBV7-2 with TRBJ2-2; TRBD1 matches at 8 bases. The trim removed 2 bases at V and 8 bases at J, leaving 4 bases unmatched. The germline V gene encodes CDR1 SGHTA and CDR2 FQGNSA. The CDR3 extends over 14 amino acids. This CDR3 reads CASSLYRGLGELFF. CDR3 in DNA: TGTGCCAGCAGCTTATACAGGGGGTTAGGGGAGCTGTTTTTT. Filled out from reference TRBV7-2 and TRBJ2-2, the complete variable domain reads GAGVSQSPSNKVTEKGKDVELRCDPISGHTALYWYRQSLGQGLEFLIYFQGNSAPDKSGLPSDRFSAERTGGSVSTLTIQRTQQEDSAVYLCASSLYRGLGELFFGEGSRLTVL.

This clone was seen only once. This chain links TRBV18 with TRBJ1-5; TRBD1 aligns across 7 bases. This CDR3 comprises 13 residues. The germline CDR1 and CDR2 sequences are KGHSH and LQKENI. Trimming cost V 4 bases and J 7 bases; bases outside gene matches: 4. Here the CDR3 DNA reads TGTGCCAGCTCACAGGGGGCTCAACAGCCCCAGCATTTT. Translated, it gives CASSQGAQQPQHF.

This rearrangement joins TRBV20-1 to TRBJ1-1; a possible D gene is TRBD1 (5 bases). The CDR3 sequence is 13 residues long. CDR1 is DFQATT, CDR2 SNEGSKA, per germline (reference sequence). V shed 3 bases and J shed 5 bases, with 13 bases lying between them. The CDR3 loop reads CSASYRLGTEAFF. Written as DNA, the CDR3 is TGCAGTGCTAGTTACAGGCTCGGGACTGAAGCTTTCTTT.

The rearrangement uses TRBV6-6 and TRBJ1-1, with TRBD1 as a possible D gene (6 bases). The CDR3 has 16 amino acids. V dropped 5 bases and J dropped 5 bases, with 21 bases sitting between them. Germline V gives CDR1 MNHNY, CDR2 SVGAGI (reference sequence). DNA for the CDR3: TGTGCCAGCAGTCGGACAGCGACCTTGGAGAAAACTGAAGCTTTCTTT. This gives the protein CASSRTATLEKTEAFF.

This clone appeared once. The DNA for the CDR3 is TGTGCCAGCAGCACGGTGACTTATGGCTACACCTTC. Translating gives CASSTVTYGYTF. The chain recombines TRBV5-6 with TRBJ1-2; no definite D call. CDR1 and CDR2 from the germline V gene are SGHDT and YYEEEE. The CDR3 has 12 residues. V lost 4 bases and J lost 5, with 9 bases in between.

CDR3 DNA: TGTGCCACCAGCAGTTCGGGACGTAGCGGCGTATATTTT. This sequence encodes CATSSSGRSGVYF. The gene calls are TRBV15 and TRBJ1-3; the D gene is possibly TRBD1 (5 bases). Deletions cut 3 bases from V and 14 bases from J, with 17 bases between. The CDR3 loop spans 13 amino acids. From germline, CDR1 is LNHNV and CDR2 YYDKDF (reference sequence).

V gene TRBV5-1 combines with J gene TRBJ2-2, with D perhaps TRBD1 (5 bases). This CDR3 comprises 15 residues. Germline V gives CDR1 SGHRS, CDR2 YFSETQ. V was cut by 3 bases and J by 0 bases, with 9 bases left in between. CDR3 sequence reads: CASSSDISNTGELFF. The CDR3 region has the DNA TGCGCCAGCAGCTCGGACATTTCGAACACCGGGGAGCTGTTTTTT.

This clone came up many times. Different DNA sequences within this sample yield the same CDR3. The rearrangement uses TRBV5-1 and TRBJ1-5, with no clear D. Per the germline V gene, CDR1 is SGHRS and CDR2 is YFSETQ. V shed 0 bases and J shed 6 bases, with 10 bases lying between them. The CDR3 covers 14 residues. This CDR3 is CASSLDRAGQPQHF. The CDR3 DNA sequence: TGCGCCAGCAGCTTGGATAGGGCGGGTCAGCCCCAGCATTTT.